The next 28 T cell receptor beta chains were all read from a single sample in a study of T cells expressing NK-cell markers (dated by TCRdb to the early 2020s). Libraries were prepared through 5' RACE. The sample was run on an Illumina HiSeq 2000. TCRdb reprocessed the reads, and each CDR3 protein sequence is entered once, without DNA. The table for this sample lists 150,000 to 200,000 distinct CDR3 sequences. Jointly, the top ten make up around a sixth of the sample. The specimen was blood T cells: a sorted CD56 or NKG2C T cell subset, CD4+ or CD8+ T cells, or bulk PBMC T cells (not recorded which). The receptor set was obtained from a woman aged 18-70 years in good health.

The chain employs TRBV5-1 and TRBJ2-7. The CDR3 is 16 amino acids. In germline, CDR1 is SGHRS, CDR2 YFSETQ. The CDR3 reads CASSYGLPRPSYEQYF.

The V call is TRBV5-1, the J call TRBJ2-3. The CDR3 loop spans 14 amino acids. The germline V gene encodes CDR1 SGHRS and CDR2 YFSETQ. The CDR3 spells CASSWHEYTDTQYF. Full variable domain (rest looked up from reference TRBV5-1 and TRBJ2-3): KAGVTQTPRYLIKTRGQQVTLSCSPISGHRSVSWYQQTPGQGLQFLFEYFSETQRNKGNFPGRFSGRQFSNSRSEMNVSTLELGDSALYLCASSWHEYTDTQYFGPGTRLTVL.

The V call is TRBV5-1, the J call TRBJ1-3. The CDR3 length is 16 residues. From germline, CDR1 is SGHRS and CDR2 YFSETQ. CDR3 protein: CASSLVGSLGGNTIYF.

The chain is built from TRBV6-5 and TRBJ1-6; TCRdb's assignment of TRBD1 cannot be checked, as there is no DNA. CDR1 and CDR2 (germline): MNHEY, SVGAGI. The CDR3 extends over 12 amino acids. CDR3 amino acids: CASRETGGDPHF.

The chain joins TRBV7-9 to TRBJ1-2. Germline V gene lookup returns CDR1 SEHNR and CDR2 FQNEAQ (reference sequence). The CDR3 totals 14 residues. This CDR3 reads CASSLEGIIGGYTF.

This chain connects TRBV18 to TRBJ2-7. Per germline, CDR1 KGHSH and CDR2 LQKENI. The CDR3 consists of 15 residues. CDR3 protein: CASSPPSEKKYEQYF.

The chain recombines TRBV5-1 with TRBJ2-5; TCRdb reports TRBD1, a call that lacks DNA to check it against. Germline values: CDR1 SGHRS, CDR2 YFSETQ. This CDR3 contains 17 residues. CDR3 protein: CASSSDGGGASVETQYF.

The chain links TRBV9 to TRBJ2-5. The CDR3 contains 16 residues. Looked up from germline, CDR1 is SGDLS and CDR2 is YYNGEE. The CDR3 is CASSAQAQLIQETQYF.

The rearrangement uses TRBV4-2 and TRBJ2-5; checking the TCRdb D call of TRBD2 is not possible without DNA. CDR1 and CDR2 (germline): LGHNA, YNFKEQ. This CDR3 is built from 16 residues. CDR3 sequence reads: CAGALTRSGDGETQYF.

V is TRBV29-1 and J is TRBJ2-7. The CDR3 consists of 12 residues. CDR1 is SQVTM and CDR2 is ANQGSEA in the germline V gene. CDR3 sequence reads: CSVSRTVDEQYF.

The V call is TRBV5-1, the J call TRBJ2-7. The CDR3 consists of 14 residues. Germline V lookup: CDR1 SGHRS, CDR2 YFSETQ. CDR3 loop: CASSLASASYEQYF.

The CDR3 here is CSVRTGGTGIQYF. The chain has TRBV29-1 and TRBJ2-4; TCRdb names TRBD1, which stays unverified in the absence of DNA. Germline values: CDR1 SQVTM, CDR2 ANQGSEA. This CDR3 contains 13 residues.

V gene TRBV18 combines with J gene TRBJ2-3; TCRdb gives TRBD1 as the D gene, but with no DNA this cannot be confirmed. The CDR3 extends over 14 amino acids. Germline CDR1 KGHSH, CDR2 LQKENI. CDR3 residues: CASSGRTPGDTQYF.

V gene TRBV5-1 combines with J gene TRBJ2-5; as DNA is missing, the TRBD1 call by TCRdb cannot be tested. The CDR3 loop spans 15 amino acids. Germline V lookup: CDR1 SGHRS, CDR2 YFSETQ. CDR3 residues: CASSPWNGGRETQYF. Full variable domain (missing parts from reference TRBV5-1 and TRBJ2-5): KAGVTQTPRYLIKTRGQQVTLSCSPISGHRSVSWYQQTPGQGLQFLFEYFSETQRNKGNFPGRFSGRQFSNSRSEMNVSTLELGDSALYLCASSPWNGGRETQYFGPGTRLLVL.

The chain links TRBV18 to TRBJ2-2; TCRdb's D call, TRBD1, is unchecked because there is no DNA. CDR3 length equals 17 residues. Looked up from germline, CDR1 is KGHSH and CDR2 is LQKENI. The CDR3 reads CASSPTSRTVNTGELFF.

The chain employs TRBV12-3 or TRBV12-4 and TRBJ1-1; TCRdb reports TRBD1, a call that lacks DNA to check it against. This CDR3 comprises 14 residues. The CDR3 loop reads CASSQRTENTEAFF.

This chain links TRBV5-6 with TRBJ2-7; TCRdb outputs TRBD1, but without DNA this stays unchecked. The CDR3 spans 16 residues. Germline values: CDR1 SGHDT, CDR2 YYEEEE. The CDR3 spells CASSLNLGRGRYEQYF.

This chain links TRBV6-1 with TRBJ2-7; TCRdb selects TRBD1, and the lack of DNA leaves this call unchecked. The CDR3 length is 16 residues. Per the germline V gene, CDR1 is MNHNS and CDR2 is SASEGT. CDR3 protein: CASRGNRDRSPYEQYF.

V is TRBV6-6 and J is TRBJ1-2; with no DNA, the TCRdb D assignment of TRBD1 cannot be verified. The V gene's germline CDR1 is MNHNY and CDR2 SVGAGI (reference sequence). The CDR3 sequence is 12 residues long. The CDR3 sequence: CASSSTGAGYTF.

This chain connects TRBV3-1 to TRBJ1-5. The germline gives CDR1 LGHDT, CDR2 YNNKEL (reference sequence). The CDR3 is made up of 12 amino acids. The CDR3 protein is CASSQDVGPQHF.

The chain employs TRBV27 and TRBJ2-1; there is no DNA to check the TCRdb D call of TRBD2. This CDR3 is 14 amino acids long. The germline V gene has CDR1 MNHEY and CDR2 SMNVEV (reference sequence). The chain's CDR3 is CASRRAGGINEQFF.

V gene TRBV6-1 combines with J gene TRBJ1-1. There are 13 residues in the CDR3. Germline CDR1 MNHNS, CDR2 SASEGT. The CDR3 reads CASSAGYWTEAFF.

The rearrangement uses TRBV27 and TRBJ1-6; TCRdb's D call, TRBD1, is unchecked because there is no DNA. This CDR3 comprises 15 residues. Germline lookup yields CDR1 MNHEY and CDR2 SMNVEV (reference sequence). CDR3 in amino acids: CASSLFPGENSPLHF.

V is TRBV12-3 or TRBV12-4 and J is TRBJ1-2; with no DNA, the TCRdb D assignment of TRBD1 cannot be verified. The CDR3 extends over 15 amino acids. Here the CDR3 reads CASSPTPGTGEGYTF.

The V call is TRBV7-9, the J call TRBJ1-2; TCRdb returns TRBD1, unconfirmable since there is no DNA. The CDR3 has 13 residues. Germline-derived CDR1 and CDR2 are SEHNR and FQNEAQ (reference sequence). This CDR3 is CASSSQGNYGYTF.

J is TRBJ2-7 and V is TRBV10-3; TCRdb gives TRBD2 as the D gene, but with no DNA this cannot be confirmed. The CDR3 consists of 17 residues. Germline lookup yields CDR1 ENHRY and CDR2 SYGVKD. CDR3 region: CAISRGGIPALAYEQYF.

This CDR3 reads CASSFISASGRNEQFF. V gene TRBV5-1 combines with J gene TRBJ2-1; TCRdb picks TRBD2, but there is no DNA to check that call. The CDR3 is made up of 16 amino acids. Germline V lookup: CDR1 SGHRS, CDR2 YFSETQ.

The gene calls are TRBV5-1 and TRBJ1-1; the D gene TCRdb calls, TRBD1, cannot be checked with no DNA. This CDR3 comprises 14 residues. Germline V gene sequence: CDR1 SGHRS, CDR2 YFSETQ. CDR3 in amino acids: CASSPLPANTEAFF. The whole variable domain, remainder taken from reference TRBV5-1 and TRBJ1-1, is KAGVTQTPRYLIKTRGQQVTLSCSPISGHRSVSWYQQTPGQGLQFLFEYFSETQRNKGNFPGRFSGRQFSNSRSEMNVSTLELGDSALYLCASSPLPANTEAFFGQGTRLTVV.